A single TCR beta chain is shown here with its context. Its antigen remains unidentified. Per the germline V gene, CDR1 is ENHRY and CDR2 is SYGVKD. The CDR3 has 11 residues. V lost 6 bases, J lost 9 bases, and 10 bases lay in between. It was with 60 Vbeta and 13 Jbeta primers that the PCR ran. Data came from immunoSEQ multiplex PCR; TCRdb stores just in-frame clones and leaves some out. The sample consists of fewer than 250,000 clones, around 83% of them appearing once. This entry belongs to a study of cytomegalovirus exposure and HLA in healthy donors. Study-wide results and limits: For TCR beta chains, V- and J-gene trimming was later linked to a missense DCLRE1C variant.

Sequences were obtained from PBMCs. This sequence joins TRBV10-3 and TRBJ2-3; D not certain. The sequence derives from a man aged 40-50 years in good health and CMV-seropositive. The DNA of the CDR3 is TGTGCCATCAGAAGCGAGATAACGCAGTATTTT. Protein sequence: CAIRSEITQYF.